This record looks at one T cell receptor (beta chain) sequence and its context. The data originate from a study of identical twins. TCRdb analysed the 5' RACE reads with MiXCR anew, one entry per CDR3 protein. This sample yields around 340,000 distinct CDR3 sequences, of which roughly 9% are seen a single time; 8% to 10% belongs to the top ten. The CDR3 is made up of 11 amino acids. CDR1 SEHNR and CDR2 FQNEAQ come from the germline V gene (reference sequence). Trimming removed 10 bases at V and 5 bases at J, with 9 bases between. This TCR was recovered from a woman aged 50 to 60 in good health. The V call is TRBV7-9, the J call TRBJ2-1; TRBD1 is a possible D gene (6 bases). The material sequenced was naive T cells sorted from blood. The CDR3 nucleotides read TGTGCCACTCGGACAGACAATGAGCAGTTCTTC. It specifies CATRTDNEQFF.